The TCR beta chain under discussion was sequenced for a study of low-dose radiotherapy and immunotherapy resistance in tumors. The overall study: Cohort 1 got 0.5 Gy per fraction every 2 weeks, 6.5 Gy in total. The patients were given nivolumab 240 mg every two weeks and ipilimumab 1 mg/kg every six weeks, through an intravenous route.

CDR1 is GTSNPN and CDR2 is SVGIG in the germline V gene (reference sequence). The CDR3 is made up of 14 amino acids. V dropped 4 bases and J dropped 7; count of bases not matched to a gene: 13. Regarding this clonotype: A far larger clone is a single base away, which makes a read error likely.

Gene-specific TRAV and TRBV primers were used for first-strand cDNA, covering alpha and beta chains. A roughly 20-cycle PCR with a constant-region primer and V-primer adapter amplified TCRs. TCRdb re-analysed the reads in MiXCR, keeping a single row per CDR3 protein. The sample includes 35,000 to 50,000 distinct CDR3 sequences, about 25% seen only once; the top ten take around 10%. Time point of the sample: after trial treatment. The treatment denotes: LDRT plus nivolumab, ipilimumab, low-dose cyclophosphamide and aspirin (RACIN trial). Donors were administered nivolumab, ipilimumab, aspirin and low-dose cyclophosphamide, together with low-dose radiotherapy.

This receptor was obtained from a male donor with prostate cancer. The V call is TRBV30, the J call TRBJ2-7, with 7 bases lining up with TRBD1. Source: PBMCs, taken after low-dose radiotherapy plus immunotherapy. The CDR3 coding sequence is TGTGCCTGGATAGGGAAGGGGGCAAGGAATGAGCAGTACTTC. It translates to CAWIGKGARNEQYF.